Presented here are 4 T cell receptor beta chains from one specimen sequenced in a study of cytomegalovirus exposure and HLA in healthy donors. The PCR made use of 60 Vbeta and 13 Jbeta primers. This table comes from immunoSEQ multiplex PCR, and its TCRdb copy is limited to in-frame clones, with some not included. In the table there are around 65,000 clones, 85% of which are singletons. Sequenced input: PBMCs. The origin of the receptors is a female donor in good health and CMV-seronegative.

The chain uses TRBV4-3 and TRBJ2-7; 13 bases match TRBD2. Per the germline V gene, CDR1 is LGHNA and CDR2 is YSLEER. V was clipped by 0 bases and J by 1 base; unmatched bases: 6. The CDR3 has 18 residues. The CDR3 DNA reads TGCGCCAGCAGCCAAGATCCCCCGGGACTAGCGGGATCCTACGAGCAGTACTTC. This encodes CASSQDPPGLAGSYEQYF.

The CDR3 DNA reads TGTGCCAGCAGCGAGGGACAGCTACAAGAGACCCAGTACTTC. It specifies CASSEGQLQETQYF. The chain links TRBV9 to TRBJ2-5; TRBD1 matches at 7 bases. Germline V gene lookup returns CDR1 SGDLS and CDR2 YYNGEE. V lost 3 bases, J lost 2 bases, and 4 bases stayed unmatched. The CDR3 loop spans 14 amino acids.

The chain carries TRBV2 and TRBJ2-7, with D possibly being TRBD2 (5 bases). Germline V lookup: CDR1 SNHLY, CDR2 FYNNEI. This CDR3 is built from 13 residues. Trimming left V 6 bases short and J 0 bases short, with 9 bases between. As DNA, the CDR3 is TGTGCCAGCAGGGACGGAGGCTCCTACGAGCAGTACTTC. It encodes CASRDGGSYEQYF.

The chain carries TRBV10-2 and TRBJ2-7; TRBD1 is a possible D gene (6 bases). V dropped 3 bases and J dropped 5 bases, with 14 bases sitting between them. CDR1 and CDR2 (germline): WSHSY, SAAADI. This CDR3 contains 14 residues. CDR3: CASSDQGTSHEQYF. DNA for the CDR3: TGCGCCAGCAGTGATCAGGGGACGTCCCACGAGCAGTACTTC.